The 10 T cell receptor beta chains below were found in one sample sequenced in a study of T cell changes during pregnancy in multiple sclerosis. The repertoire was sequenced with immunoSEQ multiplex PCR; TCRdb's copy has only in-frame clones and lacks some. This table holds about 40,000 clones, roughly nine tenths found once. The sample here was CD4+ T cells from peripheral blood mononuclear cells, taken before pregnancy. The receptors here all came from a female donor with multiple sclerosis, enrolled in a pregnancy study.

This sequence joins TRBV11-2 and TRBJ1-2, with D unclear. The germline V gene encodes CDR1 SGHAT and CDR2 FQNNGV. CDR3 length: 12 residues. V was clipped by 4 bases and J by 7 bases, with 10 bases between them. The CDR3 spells CASSSIHRGYTF. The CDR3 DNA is TGTGCCAGCAGCTCCATACACCGTGGCTACACCTTC.

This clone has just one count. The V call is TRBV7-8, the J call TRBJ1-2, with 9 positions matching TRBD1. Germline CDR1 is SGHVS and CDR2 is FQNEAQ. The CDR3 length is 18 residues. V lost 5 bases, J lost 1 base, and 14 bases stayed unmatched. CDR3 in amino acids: CASSHLPGQGSNNYGYTF. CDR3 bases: TGTGCCAGCAGCCACCTACCGGGACAGGGTAGCAATAACTATGGCTACACCTTC.

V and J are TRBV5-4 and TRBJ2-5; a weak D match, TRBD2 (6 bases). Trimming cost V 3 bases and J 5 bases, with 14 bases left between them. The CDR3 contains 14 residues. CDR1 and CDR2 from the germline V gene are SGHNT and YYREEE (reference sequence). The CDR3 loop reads CASSYGQGRETQYF. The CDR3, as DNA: TGTGCCAGCAGCTACGGCCAAGGGAGGGAGACCCAGTACTTC.

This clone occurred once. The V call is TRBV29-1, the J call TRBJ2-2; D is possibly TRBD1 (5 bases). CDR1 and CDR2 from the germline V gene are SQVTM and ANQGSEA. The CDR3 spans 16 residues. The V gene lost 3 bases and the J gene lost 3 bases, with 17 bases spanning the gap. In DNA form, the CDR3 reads TGCAGCGTTGAGATCCCAGTCAGGGCCGACACCGGGGAGCTGTTTTTT. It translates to CSVEIPVRADTGELFF.

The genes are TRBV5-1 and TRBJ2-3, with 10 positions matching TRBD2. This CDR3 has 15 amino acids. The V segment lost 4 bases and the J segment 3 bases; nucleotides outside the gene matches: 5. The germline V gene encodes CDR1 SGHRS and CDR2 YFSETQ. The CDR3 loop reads CASSPLAGVTDTQYF. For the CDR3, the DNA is TGCGCCAGCAGCCCCCTAGCGGGAGTAACAGATACGCAGTATTTT.

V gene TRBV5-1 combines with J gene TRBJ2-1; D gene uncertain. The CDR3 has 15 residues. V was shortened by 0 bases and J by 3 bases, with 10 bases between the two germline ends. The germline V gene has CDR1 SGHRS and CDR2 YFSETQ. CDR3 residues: CASSLDWSLYNEQFF. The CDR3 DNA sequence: TGCGCCAGCAGCTTGGACTGGTCGCTCTACAATGAGCAGTTCTTC.

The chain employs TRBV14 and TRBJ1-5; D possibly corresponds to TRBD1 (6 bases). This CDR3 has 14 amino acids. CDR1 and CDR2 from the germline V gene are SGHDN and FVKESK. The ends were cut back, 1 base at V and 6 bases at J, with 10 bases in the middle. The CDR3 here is CASSQAGVGQPQHF. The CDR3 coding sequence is TGTGCCAGCAGCCAAGCAGGGGTTGGTCAGCCCCAGCATTTT.

The CDR3 DNA is TGTGCCAGCAGTTCGGGCGGGACAGGTGCCCCTGGGGCCAACGTCCTGACTTTC. It yields the protein CASSSGGTGAPGANVLTF. This chain joins TRBV11-3 and TRBJ2-6; 8 nucleotides match TRBD1. The CDR3 spans 18 residues. CDR1 SGHNT and CDR2 YENEEA come from the germline V gene. Unmatched junction bases numbered 12, after V lost 6 bases and J lost 2 bases.

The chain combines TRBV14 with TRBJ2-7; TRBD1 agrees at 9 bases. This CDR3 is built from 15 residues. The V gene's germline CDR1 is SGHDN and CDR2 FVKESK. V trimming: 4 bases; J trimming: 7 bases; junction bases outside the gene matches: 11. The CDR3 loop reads CASSLSGQGTGEQYF. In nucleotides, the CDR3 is TGTGCCAGCAGCCTCTCAGGACAGGGGACGGGAGAGCAGTACTTC. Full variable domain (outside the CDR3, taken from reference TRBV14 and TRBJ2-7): EAGVTQFPSHSVIEKGQTVTLRCDPISGHDNLYWYRRVMGKEIKFLLHFVKESKQDESGMPNNRFLAERTGGTYSTLKVQPAELEDSGVYFCASSLSGQGTGEQYFGPGTRLTVT.

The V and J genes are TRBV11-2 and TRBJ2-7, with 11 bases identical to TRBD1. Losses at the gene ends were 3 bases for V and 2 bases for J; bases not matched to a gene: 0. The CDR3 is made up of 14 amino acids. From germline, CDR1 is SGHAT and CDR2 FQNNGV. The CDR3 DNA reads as TGTGCCAGCAGCTTGGGACAGGGGGCCTACGAGCAGTACTTC. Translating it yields CASSLGQGAYEQYF.